The clone carrying this T cell receptor (beta chain) occurred a few times. Its antigen is unidentified. Nominally healthy donors provided the samples, though records likely missed some immune exposures. PCR was performed using 60 Vbeta and 13 Jbeta primers. Clones were read by immunoSEQ multiplex PCR, and TCRdb kept only the in-frame ones, dropping some. There are more than 90,000 clones in the sample; roughly 76% occur only once, and about 15% lies in the top ten. This sample stems from a study of cytomegalovirus exposure and HLA in healthy donors. Regarding the study as a whole: The HLA-A and HLA-B alleles of most subjects were reportedly predicted accurately from TCR beta sequences. There were some public TCRs occurring in many donors, but most TCR sequences were rare. Most of the TCR beta V segments (in an earlier analysis) were productive either about 87% or about 30% of the time.

Sequenced material: PBMCs. This TCR derives from a middle-aged man in good health and CMV-seropositive.

The CDR3 region is CASSDPSSGNTIYF. The CDR3 bases are TGTGCCAGCAGTGACCCTTCCTCTGGAAACACCATATATTTT. The chain has TRBV25-1 and TRBJ1-3; no clear D. The CDR3 consists of 14 residues. CDR1 MGHDK and CDR2 SYGVNS come from the germline V gene. Trimming stripped 3 bases from V and 0 bases from J, with 6 bases between.